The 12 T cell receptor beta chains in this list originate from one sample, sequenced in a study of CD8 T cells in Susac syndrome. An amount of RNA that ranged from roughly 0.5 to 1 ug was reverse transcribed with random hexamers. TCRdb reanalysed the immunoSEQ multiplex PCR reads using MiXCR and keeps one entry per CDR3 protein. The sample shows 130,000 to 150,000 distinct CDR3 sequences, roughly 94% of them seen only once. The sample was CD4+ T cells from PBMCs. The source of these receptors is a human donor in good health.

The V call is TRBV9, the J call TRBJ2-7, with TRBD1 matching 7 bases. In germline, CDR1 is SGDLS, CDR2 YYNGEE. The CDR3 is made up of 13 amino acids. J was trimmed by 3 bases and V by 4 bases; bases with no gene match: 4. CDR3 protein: CASSRDSGYEQYF. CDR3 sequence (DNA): TGTGCCAGCAGCCGGGACAGTGGCTACGAGCAGTACTTC.

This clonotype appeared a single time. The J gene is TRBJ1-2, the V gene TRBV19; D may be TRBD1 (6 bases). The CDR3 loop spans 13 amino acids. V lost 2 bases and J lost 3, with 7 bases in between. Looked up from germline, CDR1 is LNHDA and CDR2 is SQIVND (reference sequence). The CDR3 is CASSIYRDYGYTF. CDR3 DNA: TGTGCCAGTAGTATATACAGGGACTATGGCTACACCTTC. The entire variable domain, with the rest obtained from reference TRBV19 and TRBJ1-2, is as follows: DGGITQSPKYLFRKEGQNVTLSCEQNLNHDAMYWYRQDPGQGLRLIYYSQIVNDFQKGDIAEGYSVSREKKESFPLTVTSAQKNPTAFYLCASSIYRDYGYTFGSGTRLTVV.

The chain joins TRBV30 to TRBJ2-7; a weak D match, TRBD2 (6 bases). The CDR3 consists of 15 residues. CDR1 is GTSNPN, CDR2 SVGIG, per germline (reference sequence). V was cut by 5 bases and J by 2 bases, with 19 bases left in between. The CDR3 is CAWLPVAGTTYEQYF. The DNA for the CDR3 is TGTGCCTGGCTACCGGTGGCGGGAACTACCTACGAGCAGTACTTC.

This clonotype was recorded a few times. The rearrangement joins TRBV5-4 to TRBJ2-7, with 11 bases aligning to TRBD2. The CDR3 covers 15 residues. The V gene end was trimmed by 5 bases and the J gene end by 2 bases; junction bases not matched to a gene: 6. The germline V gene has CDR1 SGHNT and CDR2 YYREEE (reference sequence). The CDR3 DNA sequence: TGTGCCAGCAGGCCTGGGACTAGCGGAACCTACGAGCAGTACTTC. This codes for CASRPGTSGTYEQYF. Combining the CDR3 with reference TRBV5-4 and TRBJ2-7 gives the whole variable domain ETGVTQSPTHLIKTRGQQVTLRCSSQSGHNTVSWYQQALGQGPQFIFQYYREEENGRGNFPPRFSGLQFPNYSSELNVNALELDDSALYLCASRPGTSGTYEQYFGPGTRLTVT.

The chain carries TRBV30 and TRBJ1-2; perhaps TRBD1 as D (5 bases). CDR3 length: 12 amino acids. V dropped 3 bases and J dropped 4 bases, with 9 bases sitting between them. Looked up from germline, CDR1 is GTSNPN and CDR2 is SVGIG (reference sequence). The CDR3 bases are TGTGCCTGGAGACGTGGGGGCTATGGCTACACCTTC. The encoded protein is CAWRRGGYGYTF.

The CDR3 sequence: CAWSGRGDTQYF. DNA for the CDR3: TGTGCCTGGAGTGGAAGGGGTGATACGCAGTATTTT. J is TRBJ2-3 and V is TRBV30; perhaps TRBD1 as D (5 bases). The CDR3 runs 12 residues. Per germline, CDR1 GTSNPN and CDR2 SVGIG (reference sequence). Trimming removed 1 base from V and 6 bases from J, with 8 bases in between.

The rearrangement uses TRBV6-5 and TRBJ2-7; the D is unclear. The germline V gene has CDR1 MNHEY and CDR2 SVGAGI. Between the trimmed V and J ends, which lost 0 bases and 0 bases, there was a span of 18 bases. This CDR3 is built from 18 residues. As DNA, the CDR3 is TGTGCCAGCAGTTACTCGTATGCGTCAGTAAGTCTCTCCTACGAGCAGTACTTC. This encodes CASSYSYASVSLSYEQYF.

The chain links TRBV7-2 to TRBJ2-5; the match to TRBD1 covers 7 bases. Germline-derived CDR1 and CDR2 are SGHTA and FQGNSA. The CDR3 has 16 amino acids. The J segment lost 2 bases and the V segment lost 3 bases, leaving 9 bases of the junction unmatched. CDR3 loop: CASSFPGQTLQETQYF. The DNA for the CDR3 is TGTGCCAGCAGCTTCCCGGGACAGACCTTGCAAGAGACCCAGTACTTC.

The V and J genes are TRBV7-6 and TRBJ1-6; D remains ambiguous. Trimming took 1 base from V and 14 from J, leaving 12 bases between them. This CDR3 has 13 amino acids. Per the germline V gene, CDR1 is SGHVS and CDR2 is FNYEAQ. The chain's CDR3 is CASSLDAGKALHF. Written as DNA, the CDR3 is TGTGCCAGCAGCTTAGATGCGGGGAAGGCCCTCCACTTT.

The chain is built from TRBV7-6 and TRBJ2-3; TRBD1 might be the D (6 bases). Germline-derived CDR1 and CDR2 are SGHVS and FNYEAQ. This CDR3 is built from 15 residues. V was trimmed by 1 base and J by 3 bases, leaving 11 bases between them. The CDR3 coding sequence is TGTGCCAGCAGCTTAGGGGGGCTTCGGACAGATACGCAGTATTTT. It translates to CASSLGGLRTDTQYF.

CDR3 DNA: TGTGCCTGGAGTTATTCCGGGACAGATGAAAAACTGTTTTTT. Translating it yields CAWSYSGTDEKLFF. The rearrangement links TRBV30 to TRBJ1-4; 7 bases fit TRBD1. CDR1 GTSNPN and CDR2 SVGIG come from the germline V gene (reference sequence). This CDR3 comprises 14 residues. V dropped 2 bases and J dropped 6; count of bases not matched to a gene: 6.

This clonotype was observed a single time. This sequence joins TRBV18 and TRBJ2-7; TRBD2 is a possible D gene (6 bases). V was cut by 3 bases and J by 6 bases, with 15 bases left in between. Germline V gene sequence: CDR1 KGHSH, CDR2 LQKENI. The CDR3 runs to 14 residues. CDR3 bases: TGTGCCAGCTCACCCGGGACTGATCTGGGCGAGCAGTACTTC. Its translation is CASSPGTDLGEQYF.